The present T cell receptor (beta chain) was sequenced within a study of vaccination and CD4 T cells after COVID-19. Unmatched junction bases numbered 8, after V lost 6 bases and J lost 4 bases. Per the germline V gene, CDR1 is SEHNR and CDR2 is FQNEAQ (reference sequence). CDR3 length: 15 amino acids. This clonotype turned up a few times. Its antigen is undetermined. Treatment here: roughly 10-day PBMC culture with coronavirus spike peptide pools or control peptides (ViraFEST assay). Cultured CD4+ T cell DNA was sequenced using the Oncomine TCR Beta short-read assay. TCRdb reprocessed the PCR reads via MiXCR and lists one record per CDR3 protein. This table holds around 12,000 distinct CDR3 sequences, 75% to 85% found once.

The sample comprised CD4+ T cells from blood, cultured in vitro. This sequence originates from a human donor who had recovered from COVID-19. The genes are TRBV7-9 and TRBJ2-3; 9 nucleotides match TRBD1. CDR3 region: CASRTGTGRADTQYF. CDR3 in DNA: TGTGCCAGCAGAACCGGGACAGGGAGAGCAGATACGCAGTATTTT.